What follows are 4 T cell receptor beta chains derived from one specimen sequenced in a study of cytomegalovirus exposure and HLA in healthy donors. Libraries were prepared by immunoSEQ multiplex PCR; TCRdb keeps only in-frame clonotypes and omits some of them. The data contain some 69,000 clones, 96% of them singletons. The sample comprised PBMCs. These TCRs come from a woman younger than 35 in good health and CMV-seropositive.

The chain joins TRBV27 to TRBJ2-7; D might be TRBD1 (5 bases). Trimming took off 6 bases at V and 2 bases at J, with 17 bases between the two ends. Germline V CDR1 and CDR2: MNHEY, SMNVEV (reference sequence). The CDR3 totals 15 residues. The CDR3 region has the DNA TGTGCCAGCAGACGGACACAAACTTCGGCCTACGAGCAGTACTTC. It yields the protein CASRRTQTSAYEQYF.

This rearrangement joins TRBV7-2 to TRBJ2-7, with D maybe TRBD2 (6 bases). The CDR3 is 15 amino acids. Deletions cut 3 bases from V and 6 bases from J, with 18 bases between. Germline CDR1 and CDR2: SGHTA and FQGNSA. CDR3 in amino acids: CASSLTVWGRPEQYF. The DNA for the CDR3 is TGTGCCAGCAGCTTGACTGTTTGGGGGAGGCCCGAGCAGTACTTC. Drawing the rest from reference TRBV7-2 and TRBJ2-7, the complete variable domain is GAGVSQSPSNKVTEKGKDVELRCDPISGHTALYWYRQSLGQGLEFLIYFQGNSAPDKSGLPSDRFSAERTGGSVSTLTIQRTQQEDSAVYLCASSLTVWGRPEQYFGPGTRLTVT.

The rearrangement links TRBV28 to TRBJ2-7, with 7 bases aligning to TRBD2. Looked up from germline, CDR1 is MDHEN and CDR2 is SYDVKM. V shed 2 bases and J 5 bases; nucleotides not matched to a gene: 15. CDR3 length equals 17 residues. CDR3 sequence (DNA): TGTGCCAGCAGTTTAGGTTTTGGGGCGGGAGTTAAAAACGAGCAGTACTTC. As protein: CASSLGFGAGVKNEQYF.

This chain's CDR3 is CASSLTSSGRMGQETQYF. The DNA for the CDR3 is TGTGCCAGCAGCTTAACCTCTAGCGGGAGGATGGGTCAAGAGACCCAGTACTTC. This chain connects TRBV7-2 to TRBJ2-5; 11 bases fit TRBD2. V was pared by 2 bases and J by 2 bases, with 10 bases of the junction left unmatched. There are 18 residues in the CDR3. CDR1 is SGHTA, CDR2 FQGNSA, per germline.